This T cell receptor (beta chain) emerged from a study of OX40 agonist ivuxolimab in advanced cancers. Overall study results and limits: The CD4+ and CD8+ T cells in the blood had expanded clonally by week 6 at 0.1 to 3.0 mg/kg.

This CDR3 spans 16 amino acids. V was pared by 2 bases and J by 3 bases, with 8 bases of the junction left unmatched. The germline CDR1 and CDR2 sequences are SGHAT and FQNNGV. Comment on this clone: The antigen is undetermined.

Peripheral blood came from all dose cohorts at three timepoints. The repertoire was sequenced with immunoSEQ multiplex PCR; TCRdb's copy has only in-frame clones and lacks some. The repertoire holds tens of thousands of clones, around 94% seen once, with 11% in the top ten. The sequences come from CD4+ or CD8+ T cells sorted from blood, collected in a trial of the OX40 agonist ivuxolimab. The genes are TRBV11-2 and TRBJ2-7, with TRBD2 matching over 9 bases. The clonotype originates from an adult with an advanced solid tumor such as melanoma, head and neck, liver or kidney cancer. The CDR3 DNA is TGTGCCAGCAGCTTAATGAGGTTAGCGGGAGTCTACGAGCAGTACTTC. Protein: CASSLMRLAGVYEQYF.